These 27 T cell receptor beta chains came from one sample sequenced in a study of patients and donors after allogeneic stem cell transplantation. TCRdb redid the calling of the RT-PCR reads with MiXCR, one entry per CDR3 protein. The sample records roughly 150,000 distinct CDR3 sequences, about 24% being singletons. Sequencing was performed on blood, either unsorted or a sorted T cell fraction (not recorded which). These receptors originate from a human donor who was either an allogeneic HSCT recipient or a stem cell or donor lymphocyte infusion donor (not recorded which). It is not recorded whose cells these are; they may come from a transplant donor.

The V and J genes are TRBV12-3 or TRBV12-4 and TRBJ2-7, with 8 bases aligning to TRBD1. This CDR3 region has 14 residues. V dropped 6 bases and J dropped 2; count of bases not matched to a gene: 6. DNA for the CDR3: TGTGCCAGCAGCTGGACAGGGACAACCTACGAGCAGTACTTC. Translated, it gives CASSWTGTTYEQYF.

The rearrangement joins TRBV10-3 to TRBJ1-2; TRBD1 agrees at 11 bases. The V gene end was trimmed by 7 bases and the J gene end by 8 bases; junction bases not matched to a gene: 9. This CDR3 has 14 residues. Germline-derived CDR1 and CDR2 are ENHRY and SYGVKD. The CDR3 region is CAITPGQGDRGYTF. The DNA of the CDR3 is TGTGCCATCACCCCGGGACAGGGGGATCGAGGCTACACCTTC.

This clonotype was seen more than once but under ten times. This chain connects TRBV6-5 to TRBJ1-1; TRBD1 aligns across 7 bases. With 8 bases clipped from V and 6 bases from J, the junction kept 9 bases outside the gene matches. This CDR3 is built from 13 residues. In germline, CDR1 is MNHEY, CDR2 SVGAGI. CDR3 amino acids: CASGPGGLAEAFF. The CDR3 coding sequence is TGTGCCAGCGGGCCAGGGGGTTTGGCTGAAGCTTTCTTT.

The chain joins TRBV29-1 to TRBJ1-2, with a tentative D call TRBD1 (5 bases). The CDR3 sequence is 15 residues long. Trimming took 1 base from V and 1 from J, leaving 13 bases between them. Germline V gene lookup returns CDR1 SQVTM and CDR2 ANQGSEA. Here the CDR3 DNA reads TGCAGCGTTGAAGCAGCGGGGCGCCATAACTATGGCTACACCTTC. It specifies CSVEAAGRHNYGYTF.

The CDR3 spells CASSFTYEQFF. CDR3 sequence (DNA): TGTGCCAGCAGCTTCACCTATGAGCAGTTCTTC. The chain links TRBV5-6 to TRBJ2-1; no reliable D call. The germline CDR1 and CDR2 sequences are SGHDT and YYEEEE. V lost 2 bases, J lost 8 bases, and 5 bases lay in between. This CDR3 spans 11 amino acids. The whole variable domain, filled in from reference TRBV5-6 and TRBJ2-1, reads DAGVTQSPTHLIKTRGQQVTLRCSPKSGHDTVSWYQQALGQGPQFIFQYYEEEERQRGNFPDRFSGHQFPNYSSELNVNALLLGDSALYLCASSFTYEQFFGPGTRLTVL.

This chain links TRBV20-1 with TRBJ1-2; 7 bases line up with TRBD1. Germline CDR1 is DFQATT and CDR2 is SNEGSKA (reference sequence). This CDR3 region has 15 residues. Trimming cost V 3 bases and J 4 bases; bases outside gene matches: 11. CDR3 amino acids: CSASQTGPSIYGYTF. In nucleotides, the CDR3 is TGCAGTGCTAGTCAGACAGGGCCCTCCATCTATGGCTACACCTTC.

The rearrangement joins TRBV18 to TRBJ2-5; no firm D call. This CDR3 spans 12 amino acids. Between the trimmed V and J ends, which lost 2 bases and 5 bases, there was a span of 6 bases. The germline gives CDR1 KGHSH, CDR2 LQKENI. The CDR3 loop reads CASSPTPETQYF. The CDR3 nucleotides read TGTGCCAGCTCACCAACGCCTGAGACCCAGTACTTC.

This clonotype was counted between two and nine times. This chain uses TRBV5-6 with TRBJ2-2; D is undetermined. CDR1 and CDR2 from the germline V gene are SGHDT and YYEEEE. V was cut by 0 bases and J by 10 bases, with 7 bases left in between. The CDR3 covers 12 residues. Here the CDR3 DNA reads TGTGCCAGCAGCTTGGCTCCGGAGGAGCTGTTTTTT. Translating it yields CASSLAPEELFF.

V gene TRBV28 combines with J gene TRBJ1-3, with D unresolved. The CDR3 is made up of 11 amino acids. V lost 8 bases to trimming and J lost 4 bases, with 6 bases between them. Germline V gives CDR1 MDHEN, CDR2 SYDVKM. CDR3 DNA sequence: TGTGCCAGCTCTCGAGGAAACACCATATATTTT. Amino acid sequence: CASSRGNTIYF.

The chain links TRBV7-8 to TRBJ1-3; D is ambiguous. The CDR3 has 14 amino acids. Trimming stripped 1 base from V and 2 bases from J, with 6 bases between. Germline-derived CDR1 and CDR2 are SGHVS and FQNEAQ. CDR3 loop: CASSLEGTGNTIYF. CDR3 sequence (DNA): TGTGCCAGCAGCTTAGAAGGGACTGGAAACACCATATATTTT.

There are many counts of this clonotype. The gene calls are TRBV20-1 and TRBJ1-1; D gene ambiguous. This CDR3 has 15 amino acids. CDR1 is DFQATT and CDR2 is SNEGSKA in the germline V gene (reference sequence). The V gene lost 3 bases and the J gene lost 0 bases, with 14 bases spanning the gap. The CDR3 is CSASLPEWMNTEAFF. The CDR3, as DNA: TGCAGTGCTAGCCTACCGGAGTGGATGAACACTGAAGCTTTCTTT.

In its sample, this clonotype was seen a few times. CDR3 nucleotides: TGCAGCGTAGGAAGCGGGAACTCCTACGAGCAGTACTTC. Translated, it gives CSVGSGNSYEQYF. The rearrangement joins TRBV29-1 to TRBJ2-7; 7 bases agree with TRBD2. Trimming cost V 6 bases and J 0 bases; bases outside gene matches: 5. This CDR3 spans 13 amino acids. Germline loops: CDR1 SQVTM, CDR2 ANQGSEA.

The chain recombines TRBV7-3 with TRBJ2-2; TRBD1 agrees at 7 bases. The J segment lost 0 bases and the V segment lost 4 bases, leaving 5 bases of the junction unmatched. The CDR3 covers 16 residues. Looked up from germline, CDR1 is SGHTA and CDR2 is FQGTGA. This CDR3 reads CASSYTGTANTGELFF. In nucleotides, the CDR3 is TGTGCCAGCAGCTATACCGGGACAGCGAACACCGGGGAGCTGTTTTTT.

The rearrangement joins TRBV7-2 to TRBJ2-3; D remains unclear. The V end was cut by 5 bases, the J end by 4 bases, with 7 bases between. Germline lookup yields CDR1 SGHTA and CDR2 FQGNSA. This CDR3 comprises 12 residues. The CDR3 bases are TGTGCCAGCAGCGACCCAGCAGATACGCAGTATTTT. Translating it yields CASSDPADTQYF.

The J gene is TRBJ1-5, the V gene TRBV6-2 or TRBV6-3, with 11 nucleotides matching TRBD1. This CDR3 region has 15 residues. Germline assignment: CDR1 MNHEY and CDR2 SVGEGT. J lost 10 bases, V lost 6 bases, and 11 bases had no gene match. DNA of the CDR3: TGTGCCAGCAGACCCCTACCGGGACAGGGGGGTCCCCAGCATTTT. Amino acid sequence: CASRPLPGQGGPQHF.

The V call is TRBV29-1, the J call TRBJ2-5; D is ambiguous. V dropped 3 bases and J dropped 4 bases, with 12 bases sitting between them. The germline V gene has CDR1 SQVTM and CDR2 ANQGSEA. The CDR3 has 13 residues. This CDR3 is CSVDGQDGETQYF. CDR3 bases: TGCAGCGTTGACGGTCAGGATGGAGAGACCCAGTACTTC.

The table lists this clonotype with a few counts. The chain carries TRBV2 and TRBJ2-7; D might be TRBD1 or TRBD2, each matching 5 bases. Trimming took off 6 bases at V and 11 bases at J, with 11 bases between the two ends. The CDR3 totals 10 residues. Germline-derived CDR1 and CDR2 are SNHLY and FYNNEI. The CDR3 loop reads CASSGAGKYF. The CDR3 DNA reads TGTGCCAGCAGCGGGGCTGGGAAGTACTTC.

The DNA of the CDR3 is TGTGCCAGCAGTTCGACTAGCGGGGCCCCAGATACGCAGTATTTT. Encoded protein: CASSSTSGAPDTQYF. The V gene is TRBV6-4, the J gene TRBJ2-3, with TRBD2 matching over 11 bases. V shed 5 bases and J 4 bases; nucleotides not matched to a gene: 5. This CDR3 has 15 amino acids. Germline V CDR1 and CDR2: MRHNA, SNTAGT.

The CDR3 nucleotides are TGTGCCAGCAGTTTAGCGCGGTGGGAGCCTGGGGCCAACGTCCTGACTTTC. As protein: CASSLARWEPGANVLTF. The chain joins TRBV12-3 or TRBV12-4 to TRBJ2-6, with TRBD2 as a possible D gene (5 bases). Trimming took 0 bases from V and 2 from J, leaving 11 bases between them. The CDR3 totals 17 residues.

This chain links TRBV5-1 with TRBJ2-1; TRBD1 matches 8 bases. This CDR3 has 15 amino acids. From germline, CDR1 is SGHRS and CDR2 YFSETQ. The V segment lost 5 bases and the J segment 2 bases; nucleotides outside the gene matches: 6. The CDR3 nucleotides are TGCGCCAGCAGGTCAGGGGGCCCGCCCTACAATGAGCAGTTCTTC. Amino acid sequence: CASRSGGPPYNEQFF.

The chain has TRBV24-1 and TRBJ2-1, with a possible D match to TRBD2 (5 bases). The CDR3 has 13 residues. Germline V gives CDR1 KGHDR, CDR2 SFDVKD. V lost 4 bases, J lost 9 bases, and 12 bases lay in between. CDR3 sequence: CATSELGSGEQFF. In DNA, the CDR3 is TGTGCCACCAGTGAACTAGGATCAGGTGAGCAGTTCTTC.

This clonotype was recorded a few times. The chain uses TRBV20-1 and TRBJ2-1; D gene ambiguous. This CDR3 has 11 amino acids. V was trimmed by 6 bases and J by 4 bases, leaving 7 bases between them. Germline V gene lookup returns CDR1 DFQATT and CDR2 SNEGSKA (reference sequence). The CDR3: CSALSYNEQFF. The CDR3 DNA sequence: TGCAGTGCCCTTAGTTACAATGAGCAGTTCTTC.

V is TRBV5-1 and J is TRBJ2-2, with 9 nucleotides matching TRBD2. J lost 3 bases, V lost 4 bases, and 10 bases had no gene match. Germline values: CDR1 SGHRS, CDR2 YFSETQ. The CDR3 length is 17 residues. In DNA, the CDR3 is TGCGCCAGCAGCCCTGCGGGACTAGCCTGGGACACCGGGGAGCTGTTTTTT. It is translated as CASSPAGLAWDTGELFF.

The chain couples TRBV6-5 to TRBJ1-1; D gene uncertain. The V gene lost 8 bases and the J gene lost 1 base, with 20 bases spanning the gap. CDR1 and CDR2 (germline): MNHEY, SVGAGI. This CDR3 is 16 amino acids long. As DNA, the CDR3 is TGTGCCAGCGGTGGGAGTTTAAGATCGGAGAACACTGAAGCTTTCTTT. Amino acids: CASGGSLRSENTEAFF.

V gene TRBV6-5 combines with J gene TRBJ2-7, with D perhaps matching TRBD2 (5 bases). V was cut by 5 bases and J by 6 bases, with 14 bases left in between. The V gene's germline CDR1 is MNHEY and CDR2 SVGAGI. The CDR3 runs to 13 residues. The CDR3, as DNA: TGTGCCAGCAGTACCGTCGTACGGGGCGAGCAGTACTTC. This translates into CASSTVVRGEQYF.

The sample holds a few counts of this clonotype. This chain links TRBV12-3 or TRBV12-4 with TRBJ1-1; D uncertain. The CDR3 covers 14 residues. V was cut by 3 bases and J by 0 bases, with 8 bases left in between. CDR3 coding DNA: TGTGCCAGCAGTTTGTGGCAGATGAACACTGAAGCTTTCTTT. Protein sequence: CASSLWQMNTEAFF.

This clonotype turned up a few times. The rearrangement links TRBV24-1 to TRBJ2-3, with TRBD1 matching 7 bases. The J segment lost 1 base and the V segment lost 4 bases, leaving 7 bases of the junction unmatched. Germline V gene lookup returns CDR1 KGHDR and CDR2 SFDVKD. The length of the CDR3 is 16 residues. CDR3 amino acids: CATSEGNRGRTDTQYF. In DNA form, the CDR3 reads TGTGCCACCAGTGAGGGGAACAGGGGACGCACAGATACGCAGTATTTT.